This TCR beta chain was found in a study of blood T cell repertoires in COVID-19 (dated by TCRdb to between 2020 and 2021). Background on the whole study: Collaborator samples came from the United States, Italy and Spain and covered acute and convalescent phases of COVID-19. Where HLA class I and class II types were available, the types were taken from metadata supplied by the sample provider, not from assay-based typing. A freely available public database, intended as a resource for researchers studying the immune response to SARS-CoV-2, is where the repertoires were released. A de-identified subject ID, COVID-19 status, age in years and sex were almost always included in the sample metadata. Deeply sampled blood TCRbeta repertoires from subjects exposed to, actively infected with, or recovered from COVID-19 were included in the dataset. The samples were drawn from the first 160 participants of the ongoing ImmuneRACE study and from about 1,200 subjects provided by 6 global collaborators. The material from the prospective study consisted of cDNA or gDNA derived from T cells, B-cell-depleted T cells, or PBMCs. What the authors observed across the whole study: The amount of clinical and demographic metadata varied by source and participant and was provided uncurated.

TCRbeta CDR3 regions were amplified from genomic DNA by means of the immunoSEQ Assay, a bias-controlled multiplex PCR. Per the original workflow: The number of nucleated cells in each sample was estimated from the amplification of reference gene primers within the assay. To quantify the absolute abundance of each unique TCRbeta CDR3 rearrangement, sequence reads were collapsed and filtered. For each sample, productive Simpson clonality was calculated as the square root of Simpson's diversity index over productive rearrangements. TCRdb limited this immuneACCESS table to in-frame rearrangements with V and J called. A share of clones is missing; checked studies link under half to unresolved V genes, and the rest is unexplained. Clone size and V and J calls were adopted from that table, with D and trimming inferred from the DNA. The sample table shows approximately 150,000 clones, and approximately 87% are seen once. The ten biggest clones cover 8.6% of the sample.

The collaborating institutions used their own protocols to collect whole blood in K2EDTA tubes. Collaborator samples were shipped for TCRbeta analysis as frozen whole blood, isolated PBMCs, or DNA extracted from either sample type. In regard to this clone: Which antigen it targets is not known. No qualities accompany the bases; no much larger clone lies one base away.

The TCR sequence derives from a woman between 45 and 60 years old with active or convalescent COVID-19. Sequenced input: peripheral blood.

The CDR3 is CASSLTNRGSPYNEQFF. Read as DNA, the sequence is TGTGCCAGCAGCTTAACCAACAGGGGTAGCCCTTACAATGAGCAGTTCTTC. The rearrangement combines TRBV7-8 with TRBJ2-1; 7 middle bases align to TRBD1. The germline V gene supplies CDR1 SGHVS and CDR2 FQNEAQ. Measured from the cysteine to the phenylalanine, the CDR3 is 17 residues long. The kept DNA is CDR3 alone, 51 bases in frame from the first base. V ends up 2 bases short and J 4 bases short, with an unmatched junction base count of 11.